These 15 T cell receptor beta chains originate from one sample sequenced in a study of T cell responses to AZD1222 COVID-19 vaccine. Here immunoSEQ multiplex PCR was the method, and the copy in TCRdb shows in-frame clones only, minus some. The sample lists about 140,000 clones, approximately 90% seen once, with around 2.8% in the top ten. Sequenced here: peripheral blood, sampled on day 0 of AZD1222 vaccination. These receptors originate from an adult in good health.

The rearrangement uses TRBV9 and TRBJ2-7; a weak D match, TRBD2 (6 bases). This CDR3 spans 13 amino acids. Looked up from germline, CDR1 is SGDLS and CDR2 is YYNGEE. The V end lost 3 bases, the J end lost 0 bases, and 7 bases lay between the germline ends. This CDR3 reads CASSAGLSYEQYF. In nucleotides, the CDR3 is TGTGCCAGCAGCGCGGGACTCTCCTACGAGCAGTACTTC.

This clone was seen a handful of times. The rearrangement joins TRBV7-8 to TRBJ1-1; TRBD1 agrees at 7 bases. The CDR3 runs 14 residues. Germline V lookup: CDR1 SGHVS, CDR2 FQNEAQ. V was clipped by 5 bases and J by 3 bases; unmatched bases: 6. CDR3 loop: CASSPRQGDTEAFF. The CDR3 DNA reads TGTGCCAGCAGCCCAAGACAGGGCGACACTGAAGCTTTCTTT. Combining the CDR3 with reference TRBV7-8 and TRBJ1-1 gives the whole variable domain GAGVSQSPRYKVAKRGQDVALRCDPISGHVSLFWYQQALGQGPEFLTYFQNEAQLDKSGLPSDRFFAERPEGSVSTLKIQRTQQEDSAVYLCASSPRQGDTEAFFGQGTRLTVV.

The V call is TRBV30, the J call TRBJ2-7; D may be TRBD1 or TRBD2 (5 bases each). CDR1 is GTSNPN and CDR2 is SVGIG in the germline V gene (reference sequence). Trimming stripped 4 bases from V and 2 bases from J, with 24 bases between. The CDR3 totals 17 residues. CDR3 coding DNA: TGTGCCTGGAAAGTAAGGCTCGGGGCAGGGTATCCCTACGAGCAGTACTTC. Translating gives CAWKVRLGAGYPYEQYF. Drawing the rest from reference TRBV30 and TRBJ2-7, the complete variable domain is SQTIHQWPATLVQPVGSPLSLECTVEGTSNPNLYWYRQAAGRGLQLLFYSVGIGQISSEVPQNLSASRPQDRQFILSSKKLLLSDSGFYLCAWKVRLGAGYPYEQYFGPGTRLTVT.

The J gene is TRBJ1-1, the V gene TRBV10-2; 8 bases are shared with TRBD1. After removal of 6 bases from V and 6 bases from J, the junction contained 3 bases not matched to a gene. CDR1 is WSHSY and CDR2 is SAAADI in the germline V gene. CDR3 size: 12 residues. CDR3 nucleotides: TGCGCCAGCAGGAAACAGGGGGCTGAAGCTTTCTTT. Its protein is CASRKQGAEAFF.

V gene TRBV6-5 combines with J gene TRBJ1-4; D possibly corresponds to TRBD1 (5 bases). The CDR3 spans 15 residues. Germline V gives CDR1 MNHEY, CDR2 SVGAGI. Trimming cost V 0 bases and J 6 bases, with 11 bases left between them. This CDR3 is CASSYSSRVHEKLFF. CDR3 DNA: TGTGCCAGCAGTTACTCATCCAGGGTCCATGAAAAACTGTTTTTT.

This chain links TRBV3-1 (or the pseudogene TRBV3-2) with TRBJ2-2; 9 nucleotides agree with TRBD1. Germline V CDR1 and CDR2: LGHDT, YNNKEL (reference sequence). The CDR3 has 14 amino acids. Trimming took 7 bases from V and 5 from J; bases not matched to a gene: 5. CDR3 loop: CASNLQGATGELFF. The CDR3 DNA follows: TGTGCCAGCAACCTACAGGGGGCGACCGGGGAGCTGTTTTTT.

The V gene is TRBV11-3, the J gene TRBJ2-3, with D possibly TRBD1 on 6 matching bases. CDR3 length: 18 residues. V was clipped by 2 bases and J by 0 bases, with 18 bases between them. CDR1 is SGHNT and CDR2 is YENEEA in the germline V gene. For the CDR3, the DNA is TGTGCCAGCAGCTTAAGGGCAGGGGCCTTCGGGAGCACAGATACGCAGTATTTT. Protein sequence: CASSLRAGAFGSTDTQYF.

The chain is built from TRBV19 and TRBJ1-5; D gene ambiguous. Trimming shortened V by 0 bases and J by 2 bases, and 14 bases separated the two germline ends. Germline values: CDR1 LNHDA, CDR2 SQIVND (reference sequence). This CDR3 spans 17 amino acids. CDR3 amino acids: CASSIDLGGRGNQPQHF. In nucleotides, the CDR3 is TGTGCCAGTAGTATAGATCTGGGCGGTCGGGGCAATCAGCCCCAGCATTTT.

This sequence joins TRBV11-3 and TRBJ1-1, with D maybe TRBD1 (5 bases). CDR1 is SGHNT and CDR2 is YENEEA in the germline V gene. The CDR3 is 18 residues long. Trimming took 2 bases from V and 1 from J, leaving 20 bases between them. CDR3 region: CASSLTLRIGTRNTEAFF. The CDR3 DNA sequence: TGTGCCAGCAGCTTAACCTTGCGAATTGGGACGAGGAACACTGAAGCTTTCTTT.

V gene TRBV5-4 combines with J gene TRBJ2-5; TRBD2 aligns across 8 bases. Germline assignment: CDR1 SGHNT and CDR2 YYREEE (reference sequence). Unmatched junction bases numbered 6, after V lost 4 bases and J lost 1 base. The length of the CDR3 is 15 residues. This chain's CDR3 is CASSRIAGTQETQYF. The CDR3 DNA follows: TGTGCCAGCAGCAGAATAGCGGGGACCCAAGAGACCCAGTACTTC.

This chain uses TRBV11-3 with TRBJ1-1; D gene uncertain. Germline V CDR1 and CDR2: SGHNT, YENEEA. The CDR3 loop spans 14 amino acids. V shed 2 bases and J shed 0 bases, with 7 bases lying between them. For the CDR3, the DNA is TGTGCCAGCAGCTTATTCGCGATGAACACTGAAGCTTTCTTT. Protein: CASSLFAMNTEAFF.

The table lists this clone with a few counts. The chain couples TRBV28 to TRBJ1-2; 7 bases fit TRBD1. This CDR3 comprises 12 residues. The trim removed 8 bases at V and 5 bases at J, leaving 5 bases unmatched. Germline V gene sequence: CDR1 MDHEN, CDR2 SYDVKM. CDR3 protein: CASSGTVYGYTF. The CDR3 nucleotides read TGTGCCAGCTCCGGGACAGTTTATGGCTACACCTTC.

The chain has TRBV28 and TRBJ2-6, with D perhaps TRBD1 (5 bases). Trimming shortened V by 7 bases and J by 2 bases, and 9 bases separated the two germline ends. The CDR3 sequence is 14 residues long. Germline V gene sequence: CDR1 MDHEN, CDR2 SYDVKM. The CDR3 bases are TGTGCCAGCATCAGGGCTCCTGGGGCCAACGTCCTGACTTTC. It translates to CASIRAPGANVLTF. The full variable domain, completed using reference TRBV28 and TRBJ2-6, is DVKVTQSSRYLVKRTGEKVFLECVQDMDHENMFWYRQDPGLGLRLIYFSYDVKMKEKGDIPEGYSVSREKKERFSLILESASTNQTSMYLCASIRAPGANVLTFGAGSRLTVL.

V is TRBV25-1 and J is TRBJ1-2, with D hard to call. Per the germline V gene, CDR1 is MGHDK and CDR2 is SYGVNS. This CDR3 region has 13 residues. V was clipped by 3 bases and J by 11 bases, with 16 bases between them. CDR3 DNA sequence: TGTGCCAGCAGTGAGGTTCGGACCTCGGGGTACACCTTC. Its translation is CASSEVRTSGYTF.

The chain combines TRBV28 with TRBJ1-3; TRBD1 might be the D (5 bases). The CDR3 contains 12 residues. With 6 bases removed from V and 4 bases from J, the gap between germline ends came to 7 bases. From germline, CDR1 is MDHEN and CDR2 SYDVKM. Here the CDR3 reads CASRRQGNTIYF. The CDR3 DNA is TGTGCCAGCAGGAGACAGGGAAACACCATATATTTT.